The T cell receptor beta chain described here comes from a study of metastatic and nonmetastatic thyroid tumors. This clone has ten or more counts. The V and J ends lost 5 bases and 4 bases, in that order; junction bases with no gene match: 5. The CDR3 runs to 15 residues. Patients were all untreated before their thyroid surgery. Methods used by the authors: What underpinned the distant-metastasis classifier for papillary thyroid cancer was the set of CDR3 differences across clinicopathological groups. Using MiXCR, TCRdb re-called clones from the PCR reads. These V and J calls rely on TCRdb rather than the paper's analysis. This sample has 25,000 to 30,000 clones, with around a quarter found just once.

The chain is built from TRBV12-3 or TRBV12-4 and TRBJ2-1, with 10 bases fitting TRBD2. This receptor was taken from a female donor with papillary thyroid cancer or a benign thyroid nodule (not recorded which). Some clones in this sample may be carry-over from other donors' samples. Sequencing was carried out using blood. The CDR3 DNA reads TGTGCCAGCAGTGAGCGGGAGGGCCGGTACAATGAGCAGTTCTTC. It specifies CASSEREGRYNEQFF.